Listed below are T cell receptor beta chains from one sample, sequenced in a study of neurological immune-mediated disorders. One entry per CDR3 protein results from TCRdb running MiXCR on the 5' RACE reads. The top ten hold 2.9% of the sample, which has tens of thousands of distinct CDR3 sequences, approximately 3.5% seen once. The sequencing sample was made of PBMCs. The origin of the receptors is a woman in her forties or fifties with multiple sclerosis. CDR3s include the opening cysteine and the closing phenylalanine or tryptophan. The D gene is left open where the match is weak. Clone size is given for some rows only: seen once, a few or many times, or a class if the clone is expanded.

V	J	D	size	CDR3	DNA
TRBV12-3/TRBV12-4	TRBJ1-5	-	many	CASSFSGSYQPQHF	TGTGCCAGCAGTTTCTCCGGGTCGTATCAGCCCCAGCATTTT
TRBV5-6	TRBJ2-1	TRBD2	many	CASGPGTSGGRNEQFF	TGTGCCAGCGGGCCCGGGACTAGCGGGGGGAGAAATGAGCAGTTCTTC
TRBV20-1	TRBJ1-3	-	many	CSARDPRGGNTIYF	TGCAGTGCTAGAGATCCGCGGGGTGGAAACACCATATATTTT
TRBV5-1	TRBJ1-2	TRBD1	many	CASRHGQGSGGYGYTF	TGCGCCAGCAGACATGGACAGGGGAGTGGCGGCTATGGCTACACCTTC
TRBV20-1	TRBJ1-1	-	many	CSASLLVKSNTEAFF	TGCAGTGCTAGTCTTTTGGTTAAATCTAACACTGAAGCTTTCTTT
TRBV20-1	TRBJ2-5	-	many	CSAPSGGIQETQYF	TGCAGTGCTCCCTCCGGCGGGATCCAAGAGACCCAGTACTTC
TRBV6-2/TRBV6-3	TRBJ2-1	TRBD1	many	CASSAMIGQGDNEQFF	TGTGCCAGCAGTGCGATGATCGGACAGGGGGATAATGAGCAGTTCTTC
TRBV20-1	TRBJ2-1	-	-	CSAIPPPKGRSYNEQFF	TGCAGTGCTATCCCCCCACCGAAAGGACGCTCCTACAATGAGCAGTTCTTC
TRBV29-1	TRBJ2-1	-	many	CSVDSYNEQFF	TGCAGCGTTGACAGCTACAATGAGCAGTTCTTC
TRBV7-2	TRBJ1-2	TRBD1	many	CASSLIYRDRSFDGYTF	TGTGCCAGCAGCTTAATTTATCGGGACAGGAGTTTTGATGGCTACACCTTC
TRBV20-1	TRBJ2-3	-	-	CSARDPAASTDTQYF	TGCAGTGCTAGAGATCCCGCGGCTAGCACAGATACGCAGTATTTT
TRBV7-8	TRBJ2-1	TRBD2	many	CASSLQRGGRNEQFF	TGTGCCAGCAGCCTGCAGCGGGGGGGCCGGAATGAGCAGTTCTTC
TRBV4-3	TRBJ2-6	-	many	CASSQAAHSGANVLTF	TGCGCCAGCAGCCAAGCGGCCCATTCGGGGGCCAACGTCCTGACTTTC
TRBV20-1	TRBJ2-1	TRBD2	many	CSAERGGGAFNEQFF	TGCAGTGCGGAGAGGGGCGGGGGGGCGTTCAATGAGCAGTTCTTC
TRBV3-1	TRBJ1-4	TRBD1	many	CASSYIGTGGYEKLFF	TGTGCCAGCAGCTACATCGGGACAGGGGGCTATGAAAAACTGTTTTTT
TRBV27	TRBJ1-2	-	many	CASSPKGGYGYTF	TGTGCCAGCAGTCCCAAGGGGGGCTATGGCTACACCTTC
TRBV7-9	TRBJ2-2	TRBD1	many	CASRSQGNGELFF	TGTGCCAGCAGGTCACAGGGGAACGGGGAGCTGTTTTTT
TRBV4-3	TRBJ1-5	-	many	CASSQDRGQDQPQHF	TGCGCCAGCAGCCAAGACCGTGGCCAGGATCAGCCCCAGCATTTT
TRBV7-9	TRBJ2-7	TRBD1	many	CASSPHRDRPYEQYF	TGTGCCAGCAGCCCCCACCGGGACAGGCCCTACGAGCAGTACTTC
TRBV7-9	TRBJ1-1	-	many	CASSLLVGMDEAFF	TGTGCCAGCAGCTTACTTGTGGGGATGGATGAAGCTTTCTTT
TRBV4-3	TRBJ2-7	TRBD2	many	CASSQEGLAGGPSSYEQYF	TGCGCCAGCAGCCAAGAGGGACTAGCGGGGGGGCCCTCCTCCTACGAGCAGTACTTC
TRBV20-1	TRBJ2-1	TRBD2	many	CSARDGAGGGDEQFF	TGCAGTGCTAGAGACGGCGCGGGGGGTGGAGACGAGCAGTTCTTC
TRBV20-1	TRBJ2-5	-	many	CSAGTKTKTQYF	TGCAGTGCCGGTACCAAAACGAAGACCCAGTACTTC
TRBV7-8	TRBJ2-1	-	many	CASSLAARRLLRNNEQFF	TGTGCCAGCAGCTTAGCGGCCCGGAGGCTCCTTCGAAACAATGAGCAGTTCTTC
TRBV5-1	TRBJ1-1	-	many	CASSLAMDNTEAFF	TGCGCCAGCAGCTTGGCTATGGATAACACTGAAGCTTTCTTT
TRBV18	TRBJ2-5	TRBD1	many	CATKQGQETQYF	TGTGCCACAAAACAGGGGCAAGAGACCCAGTACTTC
TRBV7-2	TRBJ2-7	-	many	CASSLDLFGGSSYEQYF	TGTGCCAGCAGCTTAGATCTTTTCGGCGGGTCCTCCTACGAGCAGTACTTC
TRBV7-9	TRBJ1-5	-	many	CASSPGHQPQHF	TGTGCCAGCAGCCCAGGGCATCAGCCCCAGCATTTT
TRBV5-1	TRBJ1-6	-	many	CASSPSFNEGSPLHF	TGCGCCAGCAGCCCTTCCTTTAATGAAGGTTCACCCCTCCACTTT
TRBV20-1	TRBJ2-1	-	many	CSARDFPTWATGEQFF	TGCAGTGCTAGAGATTTCCCCACGTGGGCGACAGGTGAGCAGTTCTTC
TRBV7-9	TRBJ2-1	TRBD2	many	CASSSASGGATEQFF	TGTGCCAGCAGCTCGGCTAGCGGGGGGGCCACTGAGCAGTTCTTC
TRBV18	TRBJ2-2	-	many	CASWEPRTNTGELFF	TGTGCCAGCTGGGAGCCAAGAACGAACACCGGGGAGCTGTTTTTT
TRBV28	TRBJ2-6	TRBD1	-	CASSLTGTSGANVLTF	TGTGCCAGCAGCTTGACAGGGACCTCTGGGGCCAACGTCCTGACTTTC
TRBV21-1	TRBJ2-7	-	many	CASSPFLYEQYF	TGTGCCAGCAGCCCGTTCCTCTACGAGCAGTACTTC
TRBV20-1	TRBJ2-1	TRBD2	many	CSAASGLKYNEQFF	TGCAGTGCCGCTAGCGGGCTTAAGTACAATGAGCAGTTCTTC
TRBV27	TRBJ2-7	-	-	CASSPGQDYEQYF	TGTGCCAGCAGCCCCGGACAAGACTACGAGCAGTACTTC